The 16 T cell receptor beta chains reported below all come from one sample, sequenced in a study of cytomegalovirus exposure and HLA in healthy donors. Primers for the PCR totalled 60 Vbeta and 13 Jbeta. Measured with immunoSEQ multiplex PCR; TCRdb has only the in-frame clones, and not every one. The sample consists of more than 95,000 clones, about 80% of them appearing once. The specimen sequenced was PBMCs. These receptors originate from a woman aged 45-59 years in good health and CMV-seropositive.

This clone was recorded only once. The chain carries TRBV4-2 and TRBJ2-7, with 8 bases matching TRBD2. Trimming cost V 5 bases and J 7 bases; bases outside gene matches: 10. The CDR3 consists of 14 residues. Germline CDR1 is LGHNA and CDR2 is YNFKEQ. CDR3 coding DNA: TGTGCCAGCAGCGACAATAGCGGGGCTTTGGAGCAGTACTTC. Residues: CASSDNSGALEQYF.

This clone was recorded a few times. The chain employs TRBV7-9 and TRBJ1-4, with 9 bases aligning to TRBD1. Germline V gene lookup returns CDR1 SEHNR and CDR2 FQNEAQ (reference sequence). V shed 1 base and J 4 bases; nucleotides not matched to a gene: 1. The CDR3 length is 15 residues. The CDR3 sequence is CASSLGTGVNEKLFF. The CDR3 bases are TGTGCCAGCAGCTTAGGGACAGGGGTTAATGAAAAACTGTTTTTT.

CDR3: CASSLLWTSGRKGDEQFF. The CDR3 DNA follows: TGTGCCAGCAGCTTGCTCTGGACTAGCGGGAGGAAGGGGGATGAGCAGTTCTTC. This chain connects TRBV5-5 to TRBJ2-1; 14 bases fit TRBD2. Trimming took 1 base from V and 8 from J; bases not matched to a gene: 11. CDR1 and CDR2 (germline): SGHKS, YYEKEE (reference sequence). The CDR3 length is 18 residues.

In this sample, this clone turned up once. The chain links TRBV5-1 to TRBJ2-2; D uncertain. Germline V gene data show CDR1 as SGHRS and CDR2 as YFSETQ. The V gene lost 0 bases and the J gene lost 8 bases, with 11 bases spanning the gap. This CDR3 is 14 amino acids long. The CDR3 region is CASSLGRSTGELFF. The CDR3 nucleotides are TGCGCCAGCAGCTTGGGACGGAGTACGGGGGAGCTGTTTTTT.

V usage is TRBV5-4 and J usage is TRBJ2-7; 8 nucleotides match TRBD1. This CDR3 is built from 14 residues. The trim removed 0 bases at V and 4 bases at J, leaving 3 bases unmatched. Germline V gene sequence: CDR1 SGHNT, CDR2 YYREEE (reference sequence). The CDR3 spells CASSLGRGRYEQYF. CDR3 DNA: TGTGCCAGCAGCTTGGGCAGGGGGCGATACGAGCAGTACTTC.

The V and J genes are TRBV5-1 and TRBJ2-3; unclear D gene. The CDR3 spans 14 residues. Germline V gene data show CDR1 as SGHRS and CDR2 as YFSETQ. V lost 0 bases, J lost 6 bases, and 11 bases lay in between. The CDR3 is CASSLGFGGDTQYF. The CDR3 nucleotides read TGCGCCAGCAGCTTGGGTTTTGGCGGCGATACGCAGTATTTT.

This clone has just one count. The V and J genes are TRBV5-8 and TRBJ1-3; 9 nucleotides line up with TRBD1. The germline gives CDR1 SGHTS, CDR2 YDEGEE. Trimming at V came to 1 base and at J to 4 bases, leaving 3 bases not matched to a gene. The CDR3 length is 15 residues. The DNA for the CDR3 is TGTGCCAGCAGCTTGTACAGGGGGCTAGGAAACACCATATATTTT. Its protein is CASSLYRGLGNTIYF.

The chain joins TRBV5-1 to TRBJ2-1; 7 bases match TRBD1. With 4 bases clipped from V and 3 bases from J, the junction kept 7 bases outside the gene matches. CDR1 is SGHRS and CDR2 is YFSETQ in the germline V gene. The CDR3 extends over 15 amino acids. The chain's CDR3 is CASSVRQGNYNEQFF. The CDR3 nucleotides read TGCGCCAGCAGCGTCCGACAGGGAAACTACAATGAGCAGTTCTTC. Variable domain in full (rest from reference TRBV5-1 and TRBJ2-1): KAGVTQTPRYLIKTRGQQVTLSCSPISGHRSVSWYQQTPGQGLQFLFEYFSETQRNKGNFPGRFSGRQFSNSRSEMNVSTLELGDSALYLCASSVRQGNYNEQFFGPGTRLTVL.

The chain uses TRBV10-3 and TRBJ1-2; D is possibly TRBD1 (6 bases). CDR3 length: 13 residues. The germline gives CDR1 ENHRY, CDR2 SYGVKD. Trimming cost V 2 bases and J 8 bases, with 12 bases left between them. CDR3 region: CAISEEGVGGYTF. The CDR3, as DNA: TGTGCCATCAGTGAGGAGGGGGTCGGCGGCTACACCTTC.

The chain recombines TRBV5-1 with TRBJ1-2; 9 bases match TRBD1. CDR3 length equals 15 residues. V was clipped by 0 bases and J by 6 bases; unmatched bases: 6. From germline, CDR1 is SGHRS and CDR2 YFSETQ. The CDR3 DNA reads TGCGCCAGCAGCTTGGATACAGGGGGCCTCGATGGCTACACCTTC. Translation: CASSLDTGGLDGYTF.

V usage is TRBV2 and J usage is TRBJ2-4; 7 bases match TRBD1. CDR3 length equals 13 residues. With 6 bases clipped from V and 8 bases from J, the junction kept 7 bases outside the gene matches. CDR1 and CDR2 (germline): SNHLY, FYNNEI. In DNA, the CDR3 is TGTGCCAGCAGCGACAGGGTAGAGGACATTCAGTACTTC. Its translation: CASSDRVEDIQYF.

This chain links TRBV7-2 with TRBJ1-1; D is uncertain. Germline CDR1 SGHTA, CDR2 FQGNSA. V was shortened by 2 bases and J by 0 bases, with 7 bases between the two germline ends. This CDR3 spans 14 amino acids. CDR3: CASSLNSLNTEAFF. In nucleotides, the CDR3 is TGTGCCAGCAGCTTAAATTCTCTGAACACTGAAGCTTTCTTT.

V usage is TRBV5-1 and J usage is TRBJ2-5; maybe TRBD1 (5 bases). Germline V lookup: CDR1 SGHRS, CDR2 YFSETQ. This CDR3 comprises 16 residues. V lost 1 base, J lost 3 bases, and 16 bases lay in between. Written as DNA, the CDR3 is TGCGCCAGCAGCTTGAGGGGTCAAGGGGCAAAAGAGACCCAGTACTTC. This codes for CASSLRGQGAKETQYF.

The gene calls are TRBV25-1 and TRBJ2-1; the D gene is possibly TRBD1 (6 bases). This CDR3 spans 13 amino acids. Germline-derived CDR1 and CDR2 are MGHDK and SYGVNS. Trimming pared 5 bases from V and 3 bases from J, leaving 8 bases between. Here the CDR3 reads CASSRGGYNEQFF. CDR3 coding DNA: TGTGCCAGCAGTCGAGGGGGCTACAATGAGCAGTTCTTC.

The V gene is TRBV10-3, the J gene TRBJ2-6; 9 bases align to TRBD1. This CDR3 has 17 amino acids. J was trimmed by 1 base and V by 7 bases; bases with no gene match: 8. The germline V gene has CDR1 ENHRY and CDR2 SYGVKD. The CDR3 protein is CAITPGTGISGANVLTF. CDR3 DNA: TGTGCCATCACTCCAGGGACAGGGATATCTGGGGCCAACGTCCTGACTTTC.

The chain links TRBV7-2 to TRBJ2-3; D is ambiguous. Looked up from germline, CDR1 is SGHTA and CDR2 is FQGNSA. There are 13 residues in the CDR3. V was trimmed by 4 bases and J by 0 bases, leaving 5 bases between them. The DNA for the CDR3 is TGTGCCAGCAGCTGGGCGAGCACAGATACGCAGTATTTT. Its protein is CASSWASTDTQYF.